The text below deals with one T cell receptor (beta chain). These data come from a study of shared clonotypes between healthy human individuals. The V segment lost 5 bases and the J segment 7 bases; nucleotides outside the gene matches: 6. Germline CDR1 is MDHEN and CDR2 is SYDVKM. The CDR3 runs 14 residues. Assay used: immunoSEQ multiplex PCR; TCRdb lists only in-frame clones, some missing. The sample consists of about 1.5 million clones, approximately 98% of them appearing once. Source material: naive CD4+ T cells sorted from blood. This sample's subset: CD45RA+ positively selected. This TCR was sampled from a man aged 30-40 years in good health. This chain connects TRBV28 to TRBJ2-1; the match to TRBD2 covers 9 bases. CDR3 coding DNA: TGTGCCAGCAGTAGACTAGCGGAGAGAAATGAGCAGTTCTTC. It yields the protein CASSRLAERNEQFF.